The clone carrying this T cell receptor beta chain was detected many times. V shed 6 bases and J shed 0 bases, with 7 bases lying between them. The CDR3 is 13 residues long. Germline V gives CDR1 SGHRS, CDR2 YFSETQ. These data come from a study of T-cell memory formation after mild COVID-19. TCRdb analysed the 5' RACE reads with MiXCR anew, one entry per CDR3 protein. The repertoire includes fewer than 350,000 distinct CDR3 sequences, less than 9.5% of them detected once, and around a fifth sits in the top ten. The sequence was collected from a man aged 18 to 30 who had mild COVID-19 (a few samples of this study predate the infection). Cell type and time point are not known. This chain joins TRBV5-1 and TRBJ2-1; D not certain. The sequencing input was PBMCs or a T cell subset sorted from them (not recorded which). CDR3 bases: TGCGCCAGCATGGCTGACTCCTACAATGAGCAGTTCTTC. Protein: CASMADSYNEQFF. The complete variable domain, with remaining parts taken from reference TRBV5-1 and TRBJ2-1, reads KAGVTQTPRYLIKTRGQQVTLSCSPISGHRSVSWYQQTPGQGLQFLFEYFSETQRNKGNFPGRFSGRQFSNSRSEMNVSTLELGDSALYLCASMADSYNEQFFGPGTRLTVL.